Following are 19 T cell receptor beta chains from one sample sequenced in a study of blood T cell repertoires in COVID-19. Some clones are missing from TCRdb's copy, which holds only in-frame ones; the method was immunoSEQ multiplex PCR. This repertoire shows about 250,000 clones, 70% to 90% found once; its top ten account for under 4%. Source material: peripheral blood. The receptors shown here come from a man between 18 and 29 years old with active or convalescent COVID-19.

The rearrangement links TRBV19 to TRBJ1-4; the D is unclear. This CDR3 spans 18 amino acids. Germline V gives CDR1 LNHDA, CDR2 SQIVND (reference sequence). With 3 bases removed from V and 0 bases from J, the gap between germline ends came to 17 bases. CDR3 loop: CASSIYPGQAATNEKLFF. The CDR3 bases are TGTGCCAGTAGTATCTATCCGGGCCAAGCGGCAACTAATGAAAAACTGTTTTTT.

The J gene is TRBJ1-2, the V gene TRBV4-2; TRBD1 is a possible D gene (5 bases). V lost 0 bases, J lost 13 bases, and 15 bases lay in between. The CDR3 has 13 amino acids. CDR1 LGHNA and CDR2 YNFKEQ come from the germline V gene. Written as DNA, the CDR3 is TGTGCCAGCAGCCAAGAAGGGGACGGGGGGAGCACCTTC. This encodes CASSQEGDGGSTF.

V and J are TRBV6-1 and TRBJ1-1; 8 positions agree with TRBD1. Trimming removed 2 bases from V and 8 bases from J; junction bases left unmatched: 7. The CDR3 runs 14 residues. Germline V lookup: CDR1 MNHNS, CDR2 SASEGT. The CDR3 loop is CASSEIQGAGEAFF. The CDR3 DNA follows: TGTGCCAGCAGTGAAATCCAGGGGGCTGGCGAAGCTTTCTTT.

The chain has TRBV11-1 and TRBJ2-7; possible D gene TRBD1, 5 bases. Trimming pared 0 bases from V and 4 bases from J, leaving 7 bases between. The germline V gene encodes CDR1 SGHAT and CDR2 FQDESV (reference sequence). This CDR3 contains 13 residues. The CDR3 DNA reads TGTGCCAGCAGCTTAGCGACAGCGTACGAGCAGTACTTC. Encoded protein: CASSLATAYEQYF.

The chain's CDR3 is CASSLSGPTDTQYF. CDR3 nucleotides: TGTGCCAGCAGTTTATCTGGCCCCACAGATACGCAGTATTTT. This chain links TRBV27 with TRBJ2-3; D gene uncertain. The CDR3 sequence is 14 residues long. V shed 0 bases and J shed 2 bases, with 6 bases lying between them. Per germline, CDR1 MNHEY and CDR2 SMNVEV (reference sequence).

The CDR3 sequence: CATSRDRVSNEQYF. CDR3 coding DNA: TGTGCCACCAGCAGAGACAGGGTTTCGAACGAGCAGTACTTC. This rearrangement joins TRBV15 to TRBJ2-7, with D possibly matching TRBD1 (5 bases). CDR1 and CDR2 (germline): LNHNV, YYDKDF (reference sequence). The CDR3 is made up of 14 amino acids. The V end was cut by 0 bases, the J end by 5 bases, with 11 bases between.

The chain links TRBV13 to TRBJ2-7; 8 bases align to TRBD2. V was pared by 7 bases and J by 6 bases, with 11 bases of the junction left unmatched. From germline, CDR1 is PRHDT and CDR2 FYEKMQ (reference sequence). The CDR3 is made up of 14 amino acids. The CDR3 bases are TGTGCCAGCACCGCCGGGAGGGCATTGGGCGAGCAGTACTTC. It translates to CASTAGRALGEQYF.

The chain recombines TRBV2 with TRBJ1-1, with D possibly TRBD1 on 6 matching bases. Germline CDR1 SNHLY, CDR2 FYNNEI. CDR3 size: 14 residues. Trimming removed 4 bases at V and 5 bases at J, with 14 bases between. The CDR3 DNA is TGTGCCAGCAGTGGGGACAATCTTTTAACTGAAGCTTTCTTT. Translation gives CASSGDNLLTEAFF.

This clone occurred once. The rearrangement joins TRBV7-6 to TRBJ1-4, with 10 bases identical to TRBD1. The germline CDR1 and CDR2 sequences are SGHVS and FNYEAQ. This CDR3 is 17 amino acids long. Germline trimming cut 5 bases from V and 8 bases from J; bases unmatched to any gene: 14. CDR3 in DNA: TGTGCCAGCAGCCTCACGCGGGACAGGGGACAGGGGGAAAAACTGTTTTTT. It yields the protein CASSLTRDRGQGEKLFF.

The chain combines TRBV11-2 with TRBJ1-1; tentative D call: TRBD1 (6 bases). Germline-derived CDR1 and CDR2 are SGHAT and FQNNGV. V lost 4 bases and J 3 bases, leaving 12 bases between the germline ends. The CDR3 has 14 amino acids. The CDR3 DNA reads as TGTGCCAGCAGCTACAGGGAAAGGGACACTGAAGCTTTCTTT. It yields the protein CASSYRERDTEAFF.

The chain employs TRBV28 and TRBJ1-5; 9 nucleotides align to TRBD1. Looked up from germline, CDR1 is MDHEN and CDR2 is SYDVKM. The CDR3 is 15 amino acids. V trimming: 10 bases; J trimming: 6 bases; junction bases outside the gene matches: 13. CDR3 sequence (DNA): TGTGCCACCCGTGCCCTAGGACAGGGGAGTCAGCCCCAGCATTTT. Its protein is CATRALGQGSQPQHF.

CDR3 sequence: CASSSGLAGSSYNEQFF. The CDR3, as DNA: TGTGCCAGTAGTTCGGGACTAGCGGGGTCTTCCTACAATGAGCAGTTCTTC. V gene TRBV19 combines with J gene TRBJ2-1, with 13 bases identical to TRBD2. Germline V lookup: CDR1 LNHDA, CDR2 SQIVND (reference sequence). CDR3 length: 17 residues. The V segment lost 5 bases and the J segment 1 base; nucleotides outside the gene matches: 5.

The chain recombines TRBV19 with TRBJ2-5; D unclear. The V gene lost 5 bases and the J gene lost 1 base, with 8 bases spanning the gap. Germline V gene lookup returns CDR1 LNHDA and CDR2 SQIVND (reference sequence). CDR3 length: 13 amino acids. The CDR3 protein is CASSLAFQETQYF. The DNA for the CDR3 is TGTGCCAGTAGTTTAGCTTTCCAAGAGACCCAGTACTTC. Using reference TRBV19 and TRBJ2-5 for the parts outside the CDR3, the full variable domain is DGGITQSPKYLFRKEGQNVTLSCEQNLNHDAMYWYRQDPGQGLRLIYYSQIVNDFQKGDIAEGYSVSREKKESFPLTVTSAQKNPTAFYLCASSLAFQETQYFGPGTRLLVL.

The rearrangement joins TRBV28 to TRBJ2-1; TRBD2 aligns across 8 bases. The CDR3 length is 16 residues. Trimming at V came to 6 bases and at J to 0 bases, leaving 7 bases not matched to a gene. Germline V gives CDR1 MDHEN, CDR2 SYDVKM. In DNA, the CDR3 is TGTGCCAGCAGCTCGAAGCGGGAGAGCTCCTACAATGAGCAGTTCTTC. Translation gives CASSSKRESSYNEQFF. The full variable domain, its missing parts supplied by reference TRBV28 and TRBJ2-1, is DVKVTQSSRYLVKRTGEKVFLECVQDMDHENMFWYRQDPGLGLRLIYFSYDVKMKEKGDIPEGYSVSREKKERFSLILESASTNQTSMYLCASSSKRESSYNEQFFGPGTRLTVL.

The chain uses TRBV19 and TRBJ1-6, with 7 nucleotides matching TRBD1. The CDR3 is 14 residues long. Germline CDR1 and CDR2: LNHDA and SQIVND (reference sequence). J was trimmed by 3 bases and V by 7 bases; bases with no gene match: 3. CDR3: CASNRGNYNSPLHF. As DNA, the CDR3 is TGTGCCAGTAACAGGGGAAACTATAATTCACCCCTCCACTTT.

The V and J genes are TRBV28 and TRBJ2-7; TRBD2 might be the D (6 bases). With 7 bases removed from V and 2 bases from J, the gap between germline ends came to 12 bases. Germline lookup yields CDR1 MDHEN and CDR2 SYDVKM. This CDR3 is built from 13 residues. The CDR3 loop reads CASMSGSAYEQYF. The CDR3 DNA is TGTGCCAGCATGAGCGGGTCCGCCTACGAGCAGTACTTC.

The count of this clone is one. The J gene is TRBJ1-2, the V gene TRBV4-3, with D perhaps matching TRBD1 (6 bases). This CDR3 is 15 amino acids long. V dropped 5 bases and J dropped 7 bases, with 20 bases sitting between them. From germline, CDR1 is LGHNA and CDR2 YSLEER. The CDR3 DNA sequence: TGCGCCAGCAGCTTAGAACTCTCAGGGGTGGCTGGCTACACCTTC. Its protein is CASSLELSGVAGYTF.

The genes are TRBV7-2 and TRBJ1-5; D unclear. The CDR3 length is 14 residues. Germline-derived CDR1 and CDR2 are SGHTA and FQGNSA. V was cut by 2 bases and J by 2 bases, with 7 bases left in between. The CDR3 DNA reads as TGTGCCAGCAGCTTAACGAGGGGCAATCAGCCCCAGCATTTT. It is translated as CASSLTRGNQPQHF.

The chain recombines TRBV4-3 with TRBJ2-3; D remains ambiguous. Germline lookup yields CDR1 LGHNA and CDR2 YSLEER. Between the trimmed V and J ends, which lost 0 bases and 5 bases, there was a span of 6 bases. The CDR3 has 13 amino acids. CDR3 protein: CASSQDFVDTQYF. CDR3 in DNA: TGCGCCAGCAGCCAAGATTTCGTAGATACGCAGTATTTT.